This TCR beta chain was profiled in a study of shared clonotypes between healthy human individuals. About this clone: No antigen is known for it.

Data came from immunoSEQ multiplex PCR; TCRdb stores just in-frame clones and leaves some out. The sample lists about 1.5 million clones; around 98% were seen once. Study-level points and caveats: The low donor count limited represented genetic and exposure-history diversity.

The V gene's germline CDR1 is MNHEY and CDR2 SVGAGI. V was pared by 6 bases and J by 6 bases, with 18 bases between. The CDR3 extends over 14 amino acids. The sequenced material came from naive CD4+ T cells sorted from blood. As for subset: CD45RA+ positively selected. The V and J genes are TRBV6-5 and TRBJ2-7, with D possibly being TRBD2 (6 bases). This clonotype was sampled from a man younger than 40 in good health. The CDR3 bases are TGTGCCAGCAGCCCTGGACGGGGGAGACGCGAGCAGTACTTC. As protein: CASSPGRGRREQYF.